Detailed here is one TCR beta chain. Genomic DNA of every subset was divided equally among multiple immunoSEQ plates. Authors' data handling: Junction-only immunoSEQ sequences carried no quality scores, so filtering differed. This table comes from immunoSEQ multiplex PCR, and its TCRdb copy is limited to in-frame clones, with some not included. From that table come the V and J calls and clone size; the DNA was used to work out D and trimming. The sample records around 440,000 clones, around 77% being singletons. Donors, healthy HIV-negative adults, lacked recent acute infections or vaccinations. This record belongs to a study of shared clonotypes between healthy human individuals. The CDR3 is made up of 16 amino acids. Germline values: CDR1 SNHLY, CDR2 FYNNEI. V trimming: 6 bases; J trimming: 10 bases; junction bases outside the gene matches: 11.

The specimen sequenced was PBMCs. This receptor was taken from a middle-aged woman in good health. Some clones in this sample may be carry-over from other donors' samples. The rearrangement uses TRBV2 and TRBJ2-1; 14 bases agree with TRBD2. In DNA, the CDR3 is TGTGCCAGCAGACCGGGACTAGCGGGAGCGGTTGGGGAGCAGTTCTTC. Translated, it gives CASRPGLAGAVGEQFF.